The source of this T cell receptor (beta chain) is a study of response to subunit inactivated influenza vaccine. TCRdb processed the RT-PCR reads anew with MiXCR; each CDR3 protein has one entry. The table has 150,000 or so distinct CDR3 sequences, about 10% seen once. Study results and limitations: After each seasonal influenza vaccination, few new T cells are recruited, the authors suggested.

Germline V gene lookup returns CDR1 SGHAT and CDR2 FQNNGV. The CDR3 contains 14 residues. V was clipped by 5 bases and J by 2 bases, with 12 bases between them. In its sample, this clonotype was seen many times. Antigen specificity is unknown. The source is a man between 50 and 69 years old who received an inactivated influenza vaccine. This chain uses TRBV11-2 with TRBJ2-5, with D possibly called TRBD1 or TRBD2 (5 bases each). The material sequenced was CD8+ T cells sorted from PBMCs, taken 23 to 25 months after vaccination. The CDR3 spells CASSARDGQETQYF. Written as DNA, the CDR3 is TGTGCCAGCAGCGCTCGGGACGGACAAGAGACCCAGTACTTC.